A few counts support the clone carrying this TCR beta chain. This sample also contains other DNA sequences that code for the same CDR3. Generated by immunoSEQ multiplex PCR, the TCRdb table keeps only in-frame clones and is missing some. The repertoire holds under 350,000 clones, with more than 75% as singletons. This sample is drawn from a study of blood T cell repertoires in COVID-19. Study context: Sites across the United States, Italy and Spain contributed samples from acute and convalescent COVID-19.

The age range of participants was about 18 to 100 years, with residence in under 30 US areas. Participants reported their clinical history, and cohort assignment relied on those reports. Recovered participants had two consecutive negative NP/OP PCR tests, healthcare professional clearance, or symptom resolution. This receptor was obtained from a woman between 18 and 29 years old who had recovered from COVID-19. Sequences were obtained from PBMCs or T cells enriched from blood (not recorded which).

The CDR3 loop reads CAWSVQGNQPQHF. The CDR3 nucleotides read TGTGCCTGGAGTGTTCAGGGGAATCAGCCCCAGCATTTT. The rearrangement links TRBV30 to TRBJ1-5; possibly TRBD1 for D (6 bases). The CDR3 contains 13 residues. The V end lost 0 bases, the J end lost 4 bases, and 7 bases lay between the germline ends. CDR1 and CDR2 from the germline V gene are GTSNPN and SVGIG (reference sequence).